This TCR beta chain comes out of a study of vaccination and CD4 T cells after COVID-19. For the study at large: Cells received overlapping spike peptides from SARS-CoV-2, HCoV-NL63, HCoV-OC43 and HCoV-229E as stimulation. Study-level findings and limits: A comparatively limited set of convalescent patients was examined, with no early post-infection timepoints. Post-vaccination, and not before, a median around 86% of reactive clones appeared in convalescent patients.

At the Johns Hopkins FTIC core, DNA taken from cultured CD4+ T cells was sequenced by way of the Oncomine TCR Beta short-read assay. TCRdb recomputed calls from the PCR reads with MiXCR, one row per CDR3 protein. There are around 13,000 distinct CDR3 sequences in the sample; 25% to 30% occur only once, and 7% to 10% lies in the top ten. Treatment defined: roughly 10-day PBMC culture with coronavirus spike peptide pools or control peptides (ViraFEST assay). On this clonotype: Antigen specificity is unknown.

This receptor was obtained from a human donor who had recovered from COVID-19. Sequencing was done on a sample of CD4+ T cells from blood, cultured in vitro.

CDR3 bases: TGTGCCAGCAGCTCCGGGACTTGGCAGTTCTTC. This gives the protein CASSSGTWQFF. V gene TRBV12-3 or TRBV12-4 combines with J gene TRBJ2-1, with D possibly being TRBD2 (6 bases). The CDR3 is 11 amino acids. Trimming pared 6 bases from V and 12 bases from J, leaving 12 bases between.